The source of this T cell receptor beta chain is a study of response to subunit inactivated influenza vaccine (dated by TCRdb to the late 2010s). General notes on the study: To follow how T cells responded to a trivalent subunit inactivated influenza vaccine, the researchers relied on deep quantitative profiling of the T cell receptor repertoire. Broader findings and caveats from the paper: The authors proposed that each seasonal influenza vaccination may bring in only a limited number of new T cells.

The time point label, as the study defines it: 45 days after influenza vaccine administration. This clonotype was seen ten or more times. Its antigen is not yet known. No much larger clone is present one base from it, and per-base qualities are unavailable. The method was RT-PCR. The sequencing machine was an Illumina HiSeq 2500. Through fastp at Q25 and MiXCR, TCRdb rebuilt clones from the public reads, retaining in-frame beta chains. Each CDR3 protein gets just one entry, which takes the most common genes and DNA from the rows behind it. The sample has approximately 500,000 distinct CDR3 sequences on record, over 10% of them singletons. The ten largest clonotypes hold about an eighth of the sample. CDR1 SGHTA and CDR2 FQGTGA were looked up in the germline V gene. There are 13 amino acids in the CDR3, from cysteine to phenylalanine inclusive. The entry retains the CDR3 DNA only, 39 bases that are in frame from base 1. Trimming at the junction amounts to 5 bases on V and 3 bases on J, and the germline ends lie 8 bases apart.

The clonotype comes from a man over 45 who received an inactivated influenza vaccine. Donor details come from another sample of the same person, matched by shared clones. The chain is encoded by TRBV7-3 joined to TRBJ2-1; no confident D gene assignment can be made. Sequencing was performed on PBMCs from blood, taken roughly 46 days after vaccination. The bases read TGTGCCAGCAGCCTGACCAACTACAATGAGCAGTTCTTC. Its translation is CASSLTNYNEQFF.